This TCR beta chain was obtained from a study of CD8+CD57+ T cells in acquired aplastic anemia. Genomic DNA templated the TCR beta VDJ and CDR3 profiling. TCRdb reprocessed the reads via MiXCR and lists one record per CDR3 protein. This repertoire shows tens of thousands of distinct CDR3 sequences, 70% found once; its top ten account for roughly 80%. Germline assignment: CDR1 SNHLY and CDR2 FYNNEI. The CDR3 extends over 13 amino acids. The V gene lost 8 bases and the J gene lost 5 bases, with 15 bases spanning the gap. Previously, flow cytometry had revealed CD8+CD57+ cell expansion in the patients chosen for sequencing.

The V and J genes are TRBV2 and TRBJ2-5; D is unresolved. The TCR comes from a human donor with aplastic anemia. Sequencing was carried out using sorted CD4+, CD8+, or CD8+CD57+ T cells (not recorded which) from PBMCs. This CDR3 reads CASHERLEETQYF. The CDR3 nucleotides read TGTGCCAGCCATGAGCGCCTAGAGGAGACCCAGTACTTC.